This T cell receptor (beta chain) stems from a study of blood T cell repertoires in COVID-19 (dated by TCRdb to about 2020). Regarding the study in general: The collaborator samples originated in the United States, Italy and Spain and spanned the acute and convalescent phases of COVID-19. The prospective study material was composed of cDNA or gDNA derived from T cells, B-cell-depleted T cells, or PBMCs. Subjects who had been exposed to COVID-19, were actively infected with it, or had recovered from it provided the deeply sampled blood TCRbeta repertoires that made up the dataset. A freely available public database, intended as a resource for researchers studying the immune response to SARS-CoV-2, is where the repertoires were released. Samples were obtained from the ongoing ImmuneRACE study (first 160 participants) and from 950 to 1,500 subjects provided by 6 global collaborators. The sample metadata nearly always contained a de-identified subject ID, COVID-19 status, age in years and sex. Where HLA class I and class II types were available, the types were taken from metadata supplied by the sample provider, not from assay-based typing.

TCRbeta CDR3 regions were amplified from genomic DNA by means of the immunoSEQ Assay, a bias-controlled multiplex PCR. As for the authors' bioinformatics: Within the assay, amplification of reference gene primers was used to estimate how many nucleated cells each sample contained. To quantify the absolute abundance of each unique TCRbeta CDR3 rearrangement, sequence reads were collapsed and filtered. Productive Simpson clonality was computed per sample as the square root of Simpson's diversity index over productive rearrangements. TCRdb re-hosts the immuneACCESS table, in-frame sequences only. Its copies lack some clones; in the studies checked, an unresolved V gene accounts for under half of them, and the cause for the rest is not known. V and J calls and clone size are as listed in that table; D and trimming were resolved from the DNA. For this sample the table gives 25,000 to 35,000 clones, of which approximately 84% were detected only once. The ten largest clonotypes hold about 15% of the sample.

Each collaborating institution followed its own protocols to collect whole blood in K2EDTA tubes. For TCRbeta analysis, collaborator samples were shipped as frozen whole blood, as isolated PBMCs, or as DNA extracted from either sample type. To note about this clone: Its antigen is unknown. One base away there is no much larger clone; base qualities are not given.

What the authors observed across the whole study: The amount of clinical and demographic metadata varied by source and participant and was provided uncurated.

The sequencing sample was made of peripheral blood. This receptor was obtained from a man aged 70-80 years with active COVID-19.

In nucleotide form, the sequence is TGTGCCTGGAGCGACAGGGGGGGTAGCAATCAGCCCCAGCATTTT. This encodes CAWSDRGGSNQPQHF. The chain uses TRBV30 and TRBJ1-5; 9 bases in the middle match TRBD1. Spanning cysteine to phenylalanine, the CDR3 consists of 15 amino acids. The DNA shown is the 45-base CDR3, in frame from base 1. Compared with germline, V lacks 3 bases and J lacks 0 bases; bases without a gene match: 3. The germline V gene (reference sequence) provides CDR1 GTSNPN and CDR2 SVGIG. The entire variable domain, with the stretches around the CDR3 drawn from the reference TRBV30 and TRBJ1-5 proteins, is SQTIHQWPATLVQPVGSPLSLECTVEGTSNPNLYWYRQAAGRGLQLLFYSVGIGQISSEVPQNLSASRPQDRQFILSSKKLLLSDSGFYLCAWSDRGGSNQPQHFGDGTRLSIL.